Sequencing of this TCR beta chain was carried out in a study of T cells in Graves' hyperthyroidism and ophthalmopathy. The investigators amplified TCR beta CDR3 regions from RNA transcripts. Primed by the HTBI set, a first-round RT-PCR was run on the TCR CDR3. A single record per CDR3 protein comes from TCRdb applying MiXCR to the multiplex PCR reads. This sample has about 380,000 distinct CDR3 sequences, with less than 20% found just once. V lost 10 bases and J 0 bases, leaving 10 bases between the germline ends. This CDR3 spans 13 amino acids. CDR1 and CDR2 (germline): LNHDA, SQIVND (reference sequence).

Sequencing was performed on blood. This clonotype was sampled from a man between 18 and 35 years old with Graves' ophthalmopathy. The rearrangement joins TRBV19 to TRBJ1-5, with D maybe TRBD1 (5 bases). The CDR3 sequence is CATGKVSNQPQHF. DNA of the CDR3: TGTGCCACAGGGAAGGTTAGCAATCAGCCCCAGCATTTT.